The text below deals with one T cell receptor beta chain. Antigen unknown. The data belong to a study of T cell responses to AZD1222 COVID-19 vaccine. Study-wide results and limits: Increases in Spike-specific TCR breadth and depth were seen after two AZD1222 doses.

The table came from immunoSEQ multiplex PCR; TCRdb's copy has only in-frame clones and leaves some out. The sample includes under 150,000 clones, roughly 91% of them seen just once. Germline CDR1 is MNHNY and CDR2 is SVGAGI (reference sequence). This CDR3 region has 17 residues. V lost 5 bases, J lost 1 base, and 7 bases stayed unmatched. The receptor was isolated from an adult in good health. The source was peripheral blood, collected on day 0 of AZD1222 vaccination. V is TRBV6-6 and J is TRBJ1-6; 8 nucleotides match TRBD1. The CDR3 region is CASSRSRTGSYNSPLHF. In nucleotides, the CDR3 is TGTGCCAGCAGTCGAAGCAGGACAGGGTCCTATAATTCACCCCTCCACTTT.